This T cell receptor beta chain was sequenced for a study of cytomegalovirus exposure and HLA in healthy donors. Whole-study context: It was reported in a later analysis that the same platform had been used for the 120 validation repertoires as for the 666 first-cohort repertoires. Study-wide results and limits: Cytomegalovirus-associated status was assigned to 164 TCR beta chains.

The donors were in the roughly 120-subject validation cohort, distinct from the approximately 670-subject first cohort. This table comes from immunoSEQ multiplex PCR, and its TCRdb copy is limited to in-frame clones, with some not included. This sample has approximately 81,000 clones, with approximately 93% found just once. Germline-derived CDR1 and CDR2 are GTSNPN and SVGIG (reference sequence). Trimming shortened V by 2 bases and J by 6 bases, and 10 bases separated the two germline ends. The CDR3 totals 12 residues. In regard to this clone: The antigen is unknown.

Sequenced: PBMCs. This chain links TRBV30 with TRBJ1-1; D is unclear. The source is a man younger than 35 in good health and CMV-seronegative. This chain's CDR3 is CAWSITGAEAFF. The CDR3, as DNA: TGTGCCTGGAGTATAACCGGGGCTGAAGCTTTCTTT.